These T cell receptor beta chains were read from a single sample in a study of blood T cell repertoires in COVID-19. TCRdb's copy holds only in-frame clones and misses some; the assay was immunoSEQ multiplex PCR. Counted here are about 81,000 clones, roughly 90% occurring once; the ten biggest clones make up about 7%. The sample consisted of peripheral blood. These receptors came from an older man with acute or convalescent COVID-19. Each CDR3 is given with its conserved first and last residue. A D gene is named only where the DNA matches it firmly.

TRBV4-2,TRBJ2-1,-,CASSQDRMAPREFF,TGTGCCAGCAGCCAAGACCGCATGGCGCCGCGGGAGTTCTTC
TRBV9,TRBJ1-2,TRBD1,CASSVKDRDHGYTF,TGTGCCAGCAGCGTCAAGGACAGGGACCATGGCTACACCTTC
TRBV19,TRBJ1-4,-,CASSLVRQGYEKLFF,TGTGCCAGTAGTCTGGTCCGGCAGGGGTATGAAAAACTGTTTTTT
TRBV18,TRBJ2-2,TRBD2,CASSPMATSGNTGELFF,TGTGCCAGCTCACCAATGGCAACTAGCGGGAACACCGGGGAGCTGTTTTTT
TRBV25-1,TRBJ1-5,TRBD1,CASSPRDSLRQPQHF,TGTGCCAGCAGTCCCCGGGACAGCTTACGGCAGCCCCAGCATTTT
TRBV7-2,TRBJ2-1,TRBD2,CASSPSGGRASNEQFF,TGTGCCAGCAGTCCCTCGGGCGGGAGGGCCTCCAATGAGCAGTTCTTC
TRBV7-3,TRBJ2-3,TRBD2,CASSSSGTSGDTQYF,TGTGCCAGCAGCTCGTCCGGGACTAGCGGTGATACGCAGTATTTT
TRBV5-1,TRBJ2-1,TRBD1,CASSLVPGQVNNEQFF,TGCGCCAGCAGCTTGGTTCCCGGACAGGTCAACAATGAGCAGTTCTTC
TRBV6-5,TRBJ2-7,-,CASPLRGRASYEQYF,TGTGCCAGCCCCCTAAGGGGGAGGGCATCCTACGAGCAGTACTTC
TRBV5-1,TRBJ1-6,-,CASSLGQGGENSPLHF,TGCGCCAGCAGCTTGGGTCAGGGAGGTGAGAATTCACCCCTCCACTTT